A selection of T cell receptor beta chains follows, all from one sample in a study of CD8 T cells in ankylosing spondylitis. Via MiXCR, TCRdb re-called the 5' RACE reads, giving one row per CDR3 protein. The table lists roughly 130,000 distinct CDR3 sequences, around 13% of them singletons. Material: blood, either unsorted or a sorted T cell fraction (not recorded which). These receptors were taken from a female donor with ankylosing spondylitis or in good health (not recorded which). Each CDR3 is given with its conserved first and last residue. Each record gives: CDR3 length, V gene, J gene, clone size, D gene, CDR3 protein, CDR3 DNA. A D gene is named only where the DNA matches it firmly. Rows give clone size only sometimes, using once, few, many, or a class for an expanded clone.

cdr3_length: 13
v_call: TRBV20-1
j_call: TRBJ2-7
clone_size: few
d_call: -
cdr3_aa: CSAIGGRPYEQYF
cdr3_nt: TGCAGTGCTATTGGGGGGAGACCCTACGAGCAGTACTTC

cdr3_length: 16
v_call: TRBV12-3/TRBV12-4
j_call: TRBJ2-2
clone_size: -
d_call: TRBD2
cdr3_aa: CASSLGAGPNTGELFF
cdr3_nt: TGTGCCAGCAGTTTAGGAGCGGGACCGAACACCGGGGAGCTGTTTTTT

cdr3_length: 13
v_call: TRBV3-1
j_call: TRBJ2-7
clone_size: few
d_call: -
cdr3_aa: CASSQGARYEQYF
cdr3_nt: TGTGCCAGCAGCCAAGGTGCAAGATACGAGCAGTACTTC

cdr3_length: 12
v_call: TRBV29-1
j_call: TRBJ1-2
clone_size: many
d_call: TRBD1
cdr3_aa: CSAHQGAAGYTF
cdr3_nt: TGCAGCGCGCACCAGGGGGCGGCCGGCTACACCTTC

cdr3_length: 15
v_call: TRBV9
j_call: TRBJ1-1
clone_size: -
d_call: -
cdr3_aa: CASSATGRSTSEAFF
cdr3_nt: TGTGCCAGCAGCGCGACTGGACGGTCAACCTCGGAAGCTTTCTTT

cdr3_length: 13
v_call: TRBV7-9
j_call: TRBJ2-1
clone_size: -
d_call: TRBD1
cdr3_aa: CASSLRGPDEQFF
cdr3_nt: TGTGCCAGCAGTTTGAGGGGGCCTGATGAGCAGTTCTTC

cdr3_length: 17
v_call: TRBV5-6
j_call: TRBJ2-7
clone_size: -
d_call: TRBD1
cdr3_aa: CASSGRDRGKIPYEQYF
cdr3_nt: TGTGCCAGCAGCGGAAGGGACAGGGGCAAAATACCCTACGAGCAGTACTTC

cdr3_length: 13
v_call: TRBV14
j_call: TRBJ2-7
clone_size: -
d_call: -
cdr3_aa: CASSQGLRYEQYF
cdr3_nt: TGTGCCAGCAGCCAAGGACTCCGGTACGAGCAGTACTTC

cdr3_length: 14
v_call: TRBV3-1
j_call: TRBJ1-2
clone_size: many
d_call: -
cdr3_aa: CASSQEWGAYGYTF
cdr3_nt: TGTGCCAGCAGCCAAGAATGGGGGGCCTATGGCTACACCTTC

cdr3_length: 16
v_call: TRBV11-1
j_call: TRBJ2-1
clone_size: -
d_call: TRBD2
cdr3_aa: CASISLAGGSYNEQFF
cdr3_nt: TGTGCCAGCATCTCTCTAGCGGGAGGGAGTTACAATGAGCAGTTCTTC

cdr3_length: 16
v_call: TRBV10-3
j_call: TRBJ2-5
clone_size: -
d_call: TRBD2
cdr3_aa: CAISEGLAGPQETQYF
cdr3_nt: TGTGCCATCAGTGAGGGACTAGCGGGGCCCCAAGAGACCCAGTACTTC

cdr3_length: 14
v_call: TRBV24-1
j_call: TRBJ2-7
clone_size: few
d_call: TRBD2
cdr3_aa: CATSDGLDSYEQYF
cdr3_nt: TGTGCCACCAGTGATGGACTAGACAGCTACGAGCAGTACTTC

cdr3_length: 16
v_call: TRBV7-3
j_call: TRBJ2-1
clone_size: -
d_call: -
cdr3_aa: CASSSTFASSYNEQFF
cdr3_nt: TGTGCCAGCAGCTCCACCTTTGCAAGCTCCTACAATGAGCAGTTCTTC

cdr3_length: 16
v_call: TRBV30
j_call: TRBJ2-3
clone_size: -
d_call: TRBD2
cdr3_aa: CAWSGGLAGNSDTQYF
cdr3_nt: TGTGCCTGGAGTGGCGGACTAGCGGGAAATTCAGATACGCAGTATTTT

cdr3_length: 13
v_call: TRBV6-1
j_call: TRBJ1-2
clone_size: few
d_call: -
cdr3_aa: CASRPRGGYGYTF
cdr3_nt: TGTGCCAGCAGACCTCGAGGGGGCTATGGCTACACCTTC

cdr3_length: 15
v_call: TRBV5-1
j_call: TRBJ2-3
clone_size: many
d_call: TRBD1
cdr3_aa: CASSSGQVSTDTQYF
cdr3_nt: TGCGCCAGCAGCTCCGGACAGGTCAGCACAGATACGCAGTATTTT

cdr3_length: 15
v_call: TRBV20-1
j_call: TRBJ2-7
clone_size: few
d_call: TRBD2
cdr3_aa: CSAGLAGSSWYEQYF
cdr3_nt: TGCAGTGCTGGATTAGCGGGATCTTCGTGGTACGAGCAGTACTTC

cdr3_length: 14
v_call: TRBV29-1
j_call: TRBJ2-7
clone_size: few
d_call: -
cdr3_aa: CSVASRDSTFEQYF
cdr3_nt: TGCAGCGTTGCAAGTCGGGACTCAACCTTCGAGCAGTACTTC

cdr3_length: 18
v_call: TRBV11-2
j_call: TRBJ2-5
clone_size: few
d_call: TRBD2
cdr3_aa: CASSLESSAGGFQETQYF
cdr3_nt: TGTGCCAGCAGCTTAGAATCGTCGGCGGGAGGGTTCCAAGAGACCCAGTACTTC

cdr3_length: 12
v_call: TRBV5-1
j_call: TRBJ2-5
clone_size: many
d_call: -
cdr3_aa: CASSLLGETQYF
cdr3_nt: TGCGCCAGCAGCTTGCTTGGAGAGACCCAGTACTTC

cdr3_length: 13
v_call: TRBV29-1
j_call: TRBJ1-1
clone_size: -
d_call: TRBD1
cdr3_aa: CSVGQGWNTEAFF
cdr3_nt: TGCAGCGTCGGACAGGGTTGGAACACTGAAGCTTTCTTT

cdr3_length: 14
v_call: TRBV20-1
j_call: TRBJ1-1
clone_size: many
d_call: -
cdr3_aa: CSARDMGGWTEAFF
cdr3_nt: TGCAGTGCTAGAGATATGGGGGGTTGGACTGAAGCTTTCTTT

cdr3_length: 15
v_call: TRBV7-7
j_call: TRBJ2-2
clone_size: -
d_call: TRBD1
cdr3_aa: CASASDRGGTGELFF
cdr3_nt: TGTGCTAGCGCCTCCGACAGGGGCGGCACCGGGGAGCTGTTTTTT

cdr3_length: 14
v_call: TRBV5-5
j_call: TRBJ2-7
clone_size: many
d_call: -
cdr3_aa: CASSLDGGNYEQYF
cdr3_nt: TGTGCCAGCAGCTTGGATGGGGGCAACTACGAGCAGTACTTC

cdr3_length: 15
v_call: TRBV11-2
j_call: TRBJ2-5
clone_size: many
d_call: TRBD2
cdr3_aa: CASSLVREGRETQYF
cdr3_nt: TGTGCCAGCAGCTTAGTCCGGGAGGGCCGTGAGACCCAGTACTTC

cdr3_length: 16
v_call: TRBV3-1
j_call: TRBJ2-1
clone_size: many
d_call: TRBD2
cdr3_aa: CASSQGSGVSYNEQFF
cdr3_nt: TGTGCCAGCAGCCAGGGTAGCGGGGTATCCTACAATGAGCAGTTCTTC

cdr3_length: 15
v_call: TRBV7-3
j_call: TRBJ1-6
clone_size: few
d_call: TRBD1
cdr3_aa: CASSLGGQYNSPLHF
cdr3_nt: TGTGCCAGCAGCTTAGGGGGACAGTATAATTCACCCCTCCACTTT

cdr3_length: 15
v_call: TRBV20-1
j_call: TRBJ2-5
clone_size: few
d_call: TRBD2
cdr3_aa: CSAQGLAGAQETQYF
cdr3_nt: TGCAGTGCCCAGGGACTAGCGGGGGCCCAAGAGACCCAGTACTTC

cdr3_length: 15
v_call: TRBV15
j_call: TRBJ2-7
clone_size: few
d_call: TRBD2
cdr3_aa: CATSTRVAGSNEQYF
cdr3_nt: TGTGCCACCAGCACCCGGGTAGCGGGAAGCAACGAGCAGTACTTC

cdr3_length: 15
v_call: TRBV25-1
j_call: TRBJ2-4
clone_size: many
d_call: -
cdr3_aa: CASSERGAQNNIQYF
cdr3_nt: TGTGCCAGCAGTGAACGGGGGGCTCAGAACAACATTCAGTACTTC

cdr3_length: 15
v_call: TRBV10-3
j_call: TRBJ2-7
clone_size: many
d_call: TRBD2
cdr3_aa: CAISDPGTSTYEQYF
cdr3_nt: TGTGCCATCAGTGACCCCGGGACTAGCACCTACGAGCAGTACTTC